This passage covers 30 T cell receptor beta chains from one sample sequenced in a study of cytotoxic CD8 clonotypes in ibrutinib-treated CLL. Produced via immunoSEQ multiplex PCR; TCRdb's table is partial and in-frame only. The sample holds about 92,000 clones, 70% to 80% seen once. Sample: PBMCs, taken after 24 months of ibrutinib treatment. The source of these receptors is a human donor with chronic lymphocytic leukemia.

The chain has TRBV11-2 and TRBJ2-4; perhaps D is TRBD1 or TRBD2 (5 bases each). The V end was cut by 3 bases, the J end by 1 base, with 7 bases between. Germline V lookup: CDR1 SGHAT, CDR2 FQNNGV. The CDR3 has 14 residues. CDR3 coding DNA: TGTGCCAGCAGCTTTGAGGGGGCCAAAAACATTCAGTACTTC. Translated, it gives CASSFEGAKNIQYF. The whole variable domain, remainder taken from reference TRBV11-2 and TRBJ2-4, is EAGVAQSPRYKIIEKRQSVAFWCNPISGHATLYWYQQILGQGPKLLIQFQNNGVVDDSQLPKDRFSAERLKGVDSTLKIQPAKLEDSAVYLCASSFEGAKNIQYFGAGTRLSVL.

V gene TRBV6-4 combines with J gene TRBJ2-2, with D perhaps matching TRBD1 (6 bases). CDR1 is MRHNA and CDR2 is SNTAGT in the germline V gene. V was shortened by 0 bases and J by 12 bases, with 8 bases between the two germline ends. The CDR3 extends over 12 amino acids. Here the CDR3 DNA reads TGTGCCAGCAGTGACTCAACAGGGAAGCTGTTTTTT. Amino acids: CASSDSTGKLFF.

The chain carries TRBV7-9 and TRBJ1-3; 9 bases agree with TRBD1. The V gene end was trimmed by 5 bases and the J gene end by 2 bases; junction bases not matched to a gene: 16. The CDR3 runs to 19 residues. Germline CDR1 is SEHNR and CDR2 is FQNEAQ (reference sequence). The CDR3 DNA follows: TGTGCCAGCAGCCTGCGACAGGGGGGGTTTGCCAGTGCTGGAAACACCATATATTTT. It encodes CASSLRQGGFASAGNTIYF.

The chain couples TRBV5-1 to TRBJ2-1; D remains ambiguous. V lost 0 bases and J lost 5, with 21 bases in between. The CDR3 runs 18 residues. Germline CDR1 reads SGHRS; CDR2 reads YFSETQ. This CDR3 reads CASSLGPFILQNHNEQFF. The CDR3 DNA follows: TGCGCCAGCAGCTTGGGCCCCTTTATACTACAGAACCACAATGAGCAGTTCTTC.

The chain couples TRBV18 to TRBJ2-7, with D perhaps matching TRBD2 (6 bases). Between the trimmed V and J ends, which lost 4 bases and 2 bases, there was a span of 15 bases. The V gene's germline CDR1 is KGHSH and CDR2 LQKENI. The CDR3 spans 15 residues. This CDR3 is CASSQRGTLTYEQYF. CDR3 sequence (DNA): TGTGCCAGCTCACAACGGGGGACTCTGACCTACGAGCAGTACTTC.

J is TRBJ2-6 and V is TRBV7-6; D is ambiguous. V was cut by 5 bases and J by 2 bases, with 7 bases left in between. CDR3 length: 14 amino acids. CDR1 and CDR2 from the germline V gene are SGHVS and FNYEAQ. The CDR3 bases are TGTGCCAGCAGCACCTACCCTGGGGCCAACGTCCTGACTTTC. This sequence encodes CASSTYPGANVLTF.

The CDR3 DNA is TGTGCCAGCTCACCACGGGCTCAGGGAGGAGATACGCAGTATTTT. Translation gives CASSPRAQGGDTQYF. This chain uses TRBV18 with TRBJ2-3; D might be TRBD2 (6 bases). V lost 1 base and J 5 bases, leaving 13 bases between the germline ends. The CDR3 sequence is 15 residues long. From germline, CDR1 is KGHSH and CDR2 LQKENI.

The chain employs TRBV2 and TRBJ2-5, with 7 nucleotides matching TRBD1. The CDR3 has 17 amino acids. With 2 bases clipped from V and 0 bases from J, the junction kept 9 bases outside the gene matches. The germline V gene encodes CDR1 SNHLY and CDR2 FYNNEI. CDR3 nucleotides: TGTGCCAGCAGTGAAACCTACCAACAGGGGTACCAAGAGACCCAGTACTTC. Translated, it gives CASSETYQQGYQETQYF.

This clone was observed a few times. The J gene is TRBJ2-1, the V gene TRBV4-1; 12 bases line up with TRBD2. J was trimmed by 6 bases and V by 6 bases; bases with no gene match: 9. Germline V gives CDR1 MGHRA, CDR2 YSYEKL. CDR3 length: 16 residues. The CDR3 loop is CASRASGRAGSNEQFF. The CDR3 DNA reads as TGCGCCAGCAGAGCTAGCGGGAGGGCCGGATCCAATGAGCAGTTCTTC.

V and J are TRBV7-3 and TRBJ1-6; D ambiguous. Trimming took 2 bases from V and 13 from J, leaving 12 bases between them. Germline assignment: CDR1 SGHTA and CDR2 FQGTGA. The CDR3 is 13 amino acids. CDR3 in DNA: TGTGCCAGCAGCTTAGGGAGTGTAGCGCCCCTCCACTTT. It specifies CASSLGSVAPLHF.

Of note for this clone: The junction departs from the called germline gene at one end, perhaps through a read error. The J gene is TRBJ1-1, the V gene TRBV7-7, with D uncertain. The CDR3 is 13 amino acids. Germline loops: CDR1 SSHAT, CDR2 FNYEAQ (reference sequence). CDR3 loop: CASSPDANTEAFF. The CDR3 nucleotides read TGTGCTAGCAGCCCGGACGCGAACACTGAAGCTTTCTTT.

The chain combines TRBV19 with TRBJ1-3; D remains unclear. The CDR3 spans 13 residues. CDR1 and CDR2 from the germline V gene are LNHDA and SQIVND (reference sequence). V shed 7 bases and J shed 1 base, with 8 bases lying between them. Here the CDR3 reads CASKKTSGNTIYF. CDR3 DNA: TGTGCCAGTAAAAAGACGTCTGGAAACACCATATATTTT.

V is TRBV18 and J is TRBJ2-5, with D perhaps assigned TRBD1 or TRBD2 (5 bases each). Trimming cost V 3 bases and J 12 bases, with 23 bases left between them. This CDR3 is built from 15 residues. Looked up from germline, CDR1 is KGHSH and CDR2 is LQKENI. CDR3 in amino acids: CASSPESGRKEREYF. The CDR3 nucleotides are TGTGCCAGCTCACCCGAATCAGGGCGGAAGGAGAGGGAGTACTTC.

This rearrangement joins TRBV5-6 to TRBJ2-2; 7 bases are a match to TRBD1. The CDR3 runs 15 residues. The germline V gene encodes CDR1 SGHDT and CDR2 YYEEEE. J gave up 6 bases and V 3 bases, and 8 bases lay outside the gene matches. The CDR3 DNA sequence: TGTGCCAGCAGCTCAGAGACAGGGAAATCCGGGGAGCTGTTTTTT. Residues: CASSSETGKSGELFF.

The chain uses TRBV5-4 and TRBJ1-1; a weak D match, TRBD1 (5 bases). V shed 4 bases and J shed 11 bases, with 21 bases lying between them. Germline CDR1 is SGHNT and CDR2 is YYREEE (reference sequence). This CDR3 contains 14 residues. As DNA, the CDR3 is TGTGCCAGCAGCCTGTGGGGTTTCGGGGGGGATGCTTTCTTT. As protein: CASSLWGFGGDAFF.

The rearrangement joins TRBV27 to TRBJ2-1; TRBD1 or TRBD2 may be the D gene (7 bases each). The CDR3 runs to 15 residues. Germline V gene lookup returns CDR1 MNHEY and CDR2 SMNVEV (reference sequence). Trimming took off 4 bases at V and 5 bases at J, with 15 bases between the two ends. CDR3 in amino acids: CASSWTGLEHNEQFF. CDR3 DNA: TGTGCCAGCAGTTGGACAGGACTAGAACACAATGAGCAGTTCTTC.

This chain connects TRBV19 to TRBJ1-1; 10 nucleotides align to TRBD1. The V gene's germline CDR1 is LNHDA and CDR2 SQIVND (reference sequence). V was clipped by 2 bases and J by 5 bases; unmatched bases: 8. This CDR3 spans 16 amino acids. The CDR3 here is CASSIYPGQGETEAFF. The CDR3 DNA sequence: TGTGCCAGTAGTATATACCCCGGACAGGGGGAAACTGAAGCTTTCTTT.

The chain recombines TRBV9 with TRBJ1-6, with a possible D match to TRBD1 (5 bases). CDR3 length: 13 amino acids. The germline V and J ends were trimmed by 4 bases and 7 bases, with 9 bases remaining between them. CDR1 and CDR2 from the germline V gene are SGDLS and YYNGEE. The CDR3 DNA reads as TGTGCCAGCAGCTTAGACAGCAATTCACCCCTCCACTTT. It specifies CASSLDSNSPLHF.

This sequence joins TRBV10-2 and TRBJ2-3, with a tentative D call TRBD2 (6 bases). Between the trimmed V and J ends, which lost 10 bases and 1 base, there was a span of 18 bases. The CDR3 consists of 15 residues. Germline values: CDR1 WSHSY, CDR2 SAAADI. CDR3 bases: TGCGCCACCACGGGGATCTCGGGAGGCACAGATACGCAGTATTTT. This translates into CATTGISGGTDTQYF.

The count of this clone is one. The chain links TRBV15 to TRBJ1-2; D might be TRBD1 (6 bases). In germline, CDR1 is LNHNV, CDR2 YYDKDF (reference sequence). The V gene lost 0 bases and the J gene lost 4 bases, with 12 bases spanning the gap. This CDR3 spans 15 amino acids. The CDR3 DNA follows: TGTGCCACCAGCAGAGATATAGTAGGGGGCTATGGCTACACCTTC. Protein sequence: CATSRDIVGGYGYTF.

The CDR3 here is CASTFVEGIQETQYF. DNA for the CDR3: TGTGCCAGCACCTTCGTAGAGGGAATCCAAGAGACCCAGTACTTC. The J gene is TRBJ2-5, the V gene TRBV28; D is possibly TRBD2 (5 bases). V was trimmed by 7 bases and J by 1 base, leaving 16 bases between them. The CDR3 is 15 residues long. CDR1 and CDR2 (germline): MDHEN, SYDVKM.

The chain recombines TRBV7-9 with TRBJ2-1, with 7 bases aligning to TRBD2. V trimming: 2 bases; J trimming: 3 bases; junction bases outside the gene matches: 4. In germline, CDR1 is SEHNR, CDR2 FQNEAQ (reference sequence). This CDR3 spans 15 amino acids. The CDR3 here is CASSLYGRNYNEQFF. In DNA form, the CDR3 reads TGTGCCAGCAGCTTATACGGGAGGAACTACAATGAGCAGTTCTTC.

The chain has TRBV28 and TRBJ1-4; unclear D gene. CDR3 length: 14 amino acids. Germline V lookup: CDR1 MDHEN, CDR2 SYDVKM. Trimming removed 3 bases from V and 5 bases from J, with 10 bases in between. The CDR3, as DNA: TGTGCCAGCAGTTTCTCCCCGGAAAATGAAAAACTGTTTTTT. Its translation is CASSFSPENEKLFF.

The chain recombines TRBV9 with TRBJ2-2; tentative D call: TRBD1 (6 bases). The CDR3 loop spans 15 amino acids. Trimming pared 0 bases from V and 2 bases from J, leaving 8 bases between. Germline CDR1 is SGDLS and CDR2 is YYNGEE. The CDR3: CASSVGQVNTGELFF. CDR3 sequence (DNA): TGTGCCAGCAGCGTAGGACAGGTTAACACCGGGGAGCTGTTTTTT.

The chain couples TRBV19 to TRBJ1-5, with 8 bases fitting TRBD1. CDR3 size: 16 residues. V lost 5 bases and J lost 11; bases outside the gene matches: 17. The germline gives CDR1 LNHDA, CDR2 SQIVND (reference sequence). CDR3 coding DNA: TGTGCCAGTAGTTCCCCGACAGGGGTTTTGGGGTCGGCCCAGCATTTT. As protein: CASSSPTGVLGSAQHF.

The table lists this clone with a count of one. The chain recombines TRBV29-1 with TRBJ2-2; 8 bases fit TRBD2. This CDR3 is built from 13 residues. Germline lookup yields CDR1 SQVTM and CDR2 ANQGSEA. V lost 4 bases to trimming and J lost 6 bases; unmatched junction nucleotides: 4. The CDR3 loop is CSVGASGSGELFF. The CDR3 DNA is TGCAGCGTTGGGGCTAGCGGGTCCGGGGAGCTGTTTTTT.

The chain couples TRBV9 to TRBJ1-3; D unclear. The V gene's germline CDR1 is SGDLS and CDR2 YYNGEE. Trimming pared 0 bases from V and 0 bases from J, leaving 7 bases between. The CDR3 contains 15 residues. The CDR3 region is CASSVGLLSGNTIYF. CDR3 DNA: TGTGCCAGCAGCGTAGGACTCCTCTCTGGAAACACCATATATTTT.

The chain couples TRBV9 to TRBJ1-2; 10 bases are shared with TRBD1. Germline values: CDR1 SGDLS, CDR2 YYNGEE. The CDR3 runs 15 residues. V lost 2 bases to trimming and J lost 4 bases; unmatched junction nucleotides: 5. CDR3 residues: CASSVHGQGGYGYTF. The CDR3 nucleotides read TGTGCCAGCAGCGTCCACGGACAGGGGGGCTATGGCTACACCTTC.

This clone has more than one count but fewer than ten. The chain links TRBV28 to TRBJ2-7; 9 nucleotides align to TRBD2. The junction had 9 bases not matched to a gene; V was cut back by 6 bases and J by 3 bases. Germline lookup yields CDR1 MDHEN and CDR2 SYDVKM. This CDR3 region has 15 residues. Here the CDR3 reads CASRAGGSANYEQYF. DNA of the CDR3: TGTGCCAGCAGAGCGGGGGGAAGCGCTAACTACGAGCAGTACTTC.

In this sample, this clone turned up once. V gene TRBV6-5 combines with J gene TRBJ1-4; maybe TRBD1 (5 bases). Trimming took off 6 bases at V and 0 bases at J, with 11 bases between the two ends. The CDR3 loop spans 15 amino acids. Germline V gene lookup returns CDR1 MNHEY and CDR2 SVGAGI. The CDR3 is CASRSTGPTNEKLFF. CDR3 DNA: TGTGCCAGCAGGTCGACGGGACCAACTAATGAAAAACTGTTTTTT.